Each of the 16 T cell receptor beta chains below was sequenced from the same sample in a study of siplizumab effects on memory and regulatory T cells. Clones were read by immunoSEQ multiplex PCR, and TCRdb kept only the in-frame ones, dropping some. The table lists more than 95,000 clones, 85% to 95% of them singletons. Input material: Tregs sorted from blood. The receptors were sampled from a human donor in good health.

Regarding this clone: Mismatch with germline at one junction end may stem from a read error. V usage is TRBV11-3 and J usage is TRBJ2-7; D possibly corresponds to TRBD1 (6 bases). CDR3 length: 14 amino acids. Germline V CDR1 and CDR2: SGHNT, YENEEA. CDR3 amino acids: CASSRNRVSSEQYF. The CDR3 nucleotides are TGTGCCAGCAGCCGAAACAGGGTTTCCTCCGAGCAGTACTTC.

This chain joins TRBV5-1 and TRBJ2-2, with D perhaps matching TRBD1 (7 bases). The germline V gene encodes CDR1 SGHRS and CDR2 YFSETQ. V lost 2 bases and J lost 6, with 14 bases in between. The CDR3 loop spans 15 amino acids. CDR3 residues: CASSFRGERAGELFF. The CDR3 DNA reads as TGCGCCAGCAGCTTCAGGGGGGAGAGGGCCGGGGAGCTGTTTTTT.

The CDR3 DNA is TGTGCCAGCAGCCCCGACAGGGGTCGGTATGGCTACACCTTC. It translates to CASSPDRGRYGYTF. The chain carries TRBV21-1 and TRBJ1-2; the listed D gene, TRBD1, was not tested against the DNA. TRBV21-1 is an annotated pseudogene. CDR3 length: 14 amino acids.

This chain links TRBV7-9 with TRBJ1-1; D gene ambiguous. V lost 5 bases and J lost 0, with 19 bases in between. The CDR3 is 17 amino acids. Per the germline V gene, CDR1 is SEHNR and CDR2 is FQNEAQ (reference sequence). The CDR3 region has the DNA TGTGCCAGCAGCCCTAGGGCATTTACCTTAGTGAACACTGAAGCTTTCTTT. Translating it yields CASSPRAFTLVNTEAFF.

The chain is built from TRBV7-9 and TRBJ2-2; D gene uncertain. The CDR3 loop spans 14 amino acids. Deletions cut 0 bases from V and 3 bases from J, with 5 bases between. Looked up from germline, CDR1 is SEHNR and CDR2 is FQNEAQ (reference sequence). Here the CDR3 DNA reads TGTGCCAGCAGCTTAGCAGGGTACACCGGGGAGCTGTTTTTT. Its translation is CASSLAGYTGELFF.

This chain uses TRBV15 with TRBJ2-7, with 8 bases matching TRBD2. V lost 2 bases and J lost 5; bases outside the gene matches: 2. Germline V CDR1 and CDR2: LNHNV, YYDKDF (reference sequence). The CDR3 is made up of 13 amino acids. In DNA, the CDR3 is TGTGCCACCAGCAGAAATAGCGGGGACGAGCAGTACTTC. It specifies CATSRNSGDEQYF.

The chain is built from TRBV6-1 and TRBJ1-4; no reliable D call. The V gene lost 4 bases and the J gene lost 0 bases, with 6 bases spanning the gap. This CDR3 is 14 amino acids long. CDR1 is MNHNS and CDR2 is SASEGT in the germline V gene. The CDR3 nucleotides read TGTGCCAGCAGTGGGCAGACAACTAATGAAAAACTGTTTTTT. Translated, it gives CASSGQTTNEKLFF.

This clone came up once. V gene TRBV6-5 combines with J gene TRBJ1-1; unclear D gene. The length of the CDR3 is 11 residues. V lost 4 bases, J lost 7 bases, and 7 bases lay in between. Germline V gene lookup returns CDR1 MNHEY and CDR2 SVGAGI. The CDR3 region has the DNA TGTGCCAGCAGTTTCCCCCATGAAGCTTTCTTT. Its protein is CASSFPHEAFF.

The V call is TRBV7-3, the J call TRBJ2-1; D is undetermined. Germline V CDR1 and CDR2: SGHTA, FQGTGA. This CDR3 is 12 amino acids long. Between the trimmed V and J ends, which lost 5 bases and 10 bases, there was a span of 12 bases. CDR3 sequence reads: CASSHDVGEQFF. CDR3 coding DNA: TGTGCCAGCAGCCACGATGTAGGGGAGCAGTTCTTC.

This clone was found once. The rearrangement uses TRBV27 and TRBJ2-3; 8 bases map to TRBD1. The J segment lost 2 bases and the V segment lost 3 bases, leaving 4 bases of the junction unmatched. The CDR3 runs 15 residues. The V gene's germline CDR1 is MNHEY and CDR2 SMNVEV (reference sequence). The CDR3 DNA reads TGTGCCAGCAGTTTTGGGACAGGATTCACAGATACGCAGTATTTT. Translating gives CASSFGTGFTDTQYF.

The V and J genes are TRBV7-2 and TRBJ2-3, with D perhaps TRBD1 (6 bases). This CDR3 region has 16 residues. V was shortened by 1 base and J by 3 bases, with 14 bases between the two germline ends. Germline V CDR1 and CDR2: SGHTA, FQGNSA. CDR3 nucleotides: TGTGCCAGCAGCTTAGGAGGCAGGGGTGGTACAGATACGCAGTATTTT. It is translated as CASSLGGRGGTDTQYF.

The rearrangement uses TRBV21-1 and TRBJ2-3; TRBD2, the D gene given by the table, was not confirmed from the DNA. TRBV21-1 is labeled a pseudogene. The CDR3 loop spans 13 amino acids. This CDR3 reads CASSKGVTDTQYF. In nucleotides, the CDR3 is TGTGCCAGCAGCAAAGGCGTCACAGATACGCAGTATTTT.

Concerning this clone: The sample contains more than one DNA sequence encoding this CDR3. J is TRBJ1-2 and V is TRBV29-1; TRBD1 might be the D (5 bases). V was shortened by 7 bases and J by 0 bases, with 9 bases between the two germline ends. Germline values: CDR1 SQVTM, CDR2 ANQGSEA. The CDR3 consists of 12 residues. The CDR3 protein is CSAGTANYGYTF. DNA for the CDR3: TGCAGCGCTGGGACGGCTAACTATGGCTACACCTTC. Full variable domain (missing parts from reference TRBV29-1 and TRBJ1-2): SAVISQKPSRDICQRGTSLTIQCQVDSQVTMMFWYRQQPGQSLTLIATANQGSEATYESGFVIDKFPISRPNLTFSTLTVSNMSPEDSSIYLCSAGTANYGYTFGSGTRLTVV.

The genes are TRBV7-8 and TRBJ2-1, with D perhaps TRBD2 (5 bases). The CDR3 has 16 amino acids. V shed 6 bases and J shed 0 bases, with 15 bases lying between them. Germline assignment: CDR1 SGHVS and CDR2 FQNEAQ. CDR3 residues: CASSPGLSPSYNEQFF. DNA of the CDR3: TGTGCCAGCAGTCCTGGACTCTCTCCCTCCTACAATGAGCAGTTCTTC.

This clone appeared a single time. The rearrangement joins TRBV9 to TRBJ1-4; perhaps TRBD1 as D (6 bases). The CDR3 is made up of 14 amino acids. The germline gives CDR1 SGDLS, CDR2 YYNGEE. The V and J ends lost 4 bases and 4 bases respectively, with 11 bases between them. This CDR3 is CASSPGGFNEKLFF. CDR3 nucleotide sequence: TGTGCCAGCAGCCCTGGGGGCTTTAATGAAAAACTGTTTTTT.

The chain carries TRBV6-5 and TRBJ1-2; D is unresolved. Between the trimmed V and J ends, which lost 0 bases and 8 bases, there was a span of 13 bases. Per germline, CDR1 MNHEY and CDR2 SVGAGI. The CDR3 totals 14 residues. This CDR3 is CASSYSFGLGGYTF. DNA for the CDR3: TGTGCCAGCAGTTACTCGTTTGGGTTGGGGGGCTACACCTTC.